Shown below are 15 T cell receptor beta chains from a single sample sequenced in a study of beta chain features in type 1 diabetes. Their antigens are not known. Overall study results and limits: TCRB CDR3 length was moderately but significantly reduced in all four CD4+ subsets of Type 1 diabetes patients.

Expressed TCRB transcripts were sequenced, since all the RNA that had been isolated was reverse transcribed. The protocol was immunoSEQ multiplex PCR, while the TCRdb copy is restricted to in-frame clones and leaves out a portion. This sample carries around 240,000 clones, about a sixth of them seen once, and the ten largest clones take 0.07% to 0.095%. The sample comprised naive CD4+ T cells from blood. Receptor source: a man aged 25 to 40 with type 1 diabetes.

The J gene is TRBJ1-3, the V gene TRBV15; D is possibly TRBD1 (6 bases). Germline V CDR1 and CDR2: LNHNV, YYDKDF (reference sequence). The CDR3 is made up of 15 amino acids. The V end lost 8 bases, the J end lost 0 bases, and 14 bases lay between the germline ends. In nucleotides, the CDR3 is TGTGCCACCGCCCTGGACAGAACCTCTGGAAACACCATATATTTT. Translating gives CATALDRTSGNTIYF.

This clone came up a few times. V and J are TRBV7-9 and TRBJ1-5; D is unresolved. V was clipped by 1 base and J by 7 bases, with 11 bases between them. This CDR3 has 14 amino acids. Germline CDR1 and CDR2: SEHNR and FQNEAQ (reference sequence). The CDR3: CASSLVNTAQPQHF. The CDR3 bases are TGTGCCAGCAGCTTAGTGAATACAGCCCAGCCCCAGCATTTT.

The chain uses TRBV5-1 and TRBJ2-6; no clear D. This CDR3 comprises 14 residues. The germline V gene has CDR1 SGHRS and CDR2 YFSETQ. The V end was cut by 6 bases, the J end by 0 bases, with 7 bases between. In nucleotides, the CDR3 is TGCGCCAGCACAAAGGGCTCTGGGGCCAACGTCCTGACTTTC. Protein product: CASTKGSGANVLTF.

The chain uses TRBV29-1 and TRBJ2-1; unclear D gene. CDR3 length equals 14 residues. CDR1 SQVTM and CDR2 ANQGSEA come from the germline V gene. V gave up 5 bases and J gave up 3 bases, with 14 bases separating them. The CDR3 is CSVLKAQGYNEQFF. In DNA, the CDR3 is TGCAGCGTTCTCAAGGCACAAGGCTACAATGAGCAGTTCTTC.

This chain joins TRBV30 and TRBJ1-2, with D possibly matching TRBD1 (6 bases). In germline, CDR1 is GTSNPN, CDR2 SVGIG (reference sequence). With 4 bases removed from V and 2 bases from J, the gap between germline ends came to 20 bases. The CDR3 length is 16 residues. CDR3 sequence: CAWTLLKAGVNYGYTF. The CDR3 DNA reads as TGTGCCTGGACCCTTTTAAAGGCAGGGGTCAACTATGGCTACACCTTC.

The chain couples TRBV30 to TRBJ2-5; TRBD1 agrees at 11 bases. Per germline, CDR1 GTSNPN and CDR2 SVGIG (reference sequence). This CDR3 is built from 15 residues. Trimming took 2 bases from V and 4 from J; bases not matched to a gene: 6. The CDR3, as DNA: TGTGCCTGGAGTCTCGGACAGGGGGCTCGAGAGACCCAGTACTTC. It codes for CAWSLGQGARETQYF.

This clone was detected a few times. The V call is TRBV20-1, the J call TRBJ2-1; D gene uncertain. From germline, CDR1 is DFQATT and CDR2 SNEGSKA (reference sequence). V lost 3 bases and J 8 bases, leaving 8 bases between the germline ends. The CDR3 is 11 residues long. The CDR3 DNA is TGCAGTGCTAGCTCCCTGGATGAGCAGTTCTTC. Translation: CSASSLDEQFF.

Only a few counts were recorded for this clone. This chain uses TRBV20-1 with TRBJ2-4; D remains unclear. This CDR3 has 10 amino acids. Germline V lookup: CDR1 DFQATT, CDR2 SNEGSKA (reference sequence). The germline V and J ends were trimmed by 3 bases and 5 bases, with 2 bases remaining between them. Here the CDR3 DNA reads TGCAGTGCTAGGCAAAACATTCAGTACTTC. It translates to CSARQNIQYF.

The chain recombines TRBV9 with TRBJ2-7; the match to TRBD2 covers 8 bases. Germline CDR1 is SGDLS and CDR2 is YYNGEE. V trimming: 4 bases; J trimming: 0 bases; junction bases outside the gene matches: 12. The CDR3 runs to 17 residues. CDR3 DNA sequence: TGTGCCAGCAGCCCCCGTTCGCCCAGCGGGAGCTCCTACGAGCAGTACTTC. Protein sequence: CASSPRSPSGSSYEQYF.

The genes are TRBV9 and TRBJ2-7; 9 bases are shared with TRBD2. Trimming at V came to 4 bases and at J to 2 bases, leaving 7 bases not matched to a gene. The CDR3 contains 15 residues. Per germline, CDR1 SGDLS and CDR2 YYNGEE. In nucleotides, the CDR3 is TGTGCCAGCAGCCCCCCCGGCGGGAGGGCCTACGAGCAGTACTTC. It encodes CASSPPGGRAYEQYF. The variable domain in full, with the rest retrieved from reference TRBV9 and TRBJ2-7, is DSGVTQTPKHLITATGQRVTLRCSPRSGDLSVYWYQQSLDQGLQFLIQYYNGEERAKGNILERFSAQQFPDLHSELNLSSLELGDSALYFCASSPPGGRAYEQYFGPGTRLTVT.

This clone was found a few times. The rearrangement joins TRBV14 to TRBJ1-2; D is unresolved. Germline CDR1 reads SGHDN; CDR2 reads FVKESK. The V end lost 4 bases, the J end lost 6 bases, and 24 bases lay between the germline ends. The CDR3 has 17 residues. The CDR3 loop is CASSLLNRMGGVHGYTF. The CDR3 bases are TGTGCCAGCAGCCTATTAAATCGGATGGGCGGAGTGCATGGCTACACCTTC.

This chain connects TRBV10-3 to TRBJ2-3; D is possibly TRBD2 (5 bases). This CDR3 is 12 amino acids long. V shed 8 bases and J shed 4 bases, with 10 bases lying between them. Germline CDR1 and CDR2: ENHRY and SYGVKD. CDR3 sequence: CAIATLADTQYF. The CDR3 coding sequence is TGTGCCATCGCGACACTAGCAGATACGCAGTATTTT.

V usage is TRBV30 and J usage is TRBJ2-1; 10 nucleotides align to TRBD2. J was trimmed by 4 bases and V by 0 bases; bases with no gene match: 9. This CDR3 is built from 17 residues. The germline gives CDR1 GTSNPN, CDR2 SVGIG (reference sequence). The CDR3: CAWSVTRTSGTYNEQFF. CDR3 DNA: TGTGCCTGGAGTGTAACCCGGACTAGCGGAACATACAATGAGCAGTTCTTC.

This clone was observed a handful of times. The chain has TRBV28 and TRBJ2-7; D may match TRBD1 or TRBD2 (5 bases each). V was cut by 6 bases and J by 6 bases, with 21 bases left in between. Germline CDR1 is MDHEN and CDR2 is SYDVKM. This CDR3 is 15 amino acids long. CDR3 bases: TGTGCCAGCAGCCCCGGGAACGAGGGGAAGGGCGAGCAGTACTTC. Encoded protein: CASSPGNEGKGEQYF.

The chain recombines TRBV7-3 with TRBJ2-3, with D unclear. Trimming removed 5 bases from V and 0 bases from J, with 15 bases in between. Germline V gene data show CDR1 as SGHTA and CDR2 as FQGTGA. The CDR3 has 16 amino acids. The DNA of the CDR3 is TGTGCCAGCAGCCCCAGCCGGGTGAGAAGCACAGATACGCAGTATTTT. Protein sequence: CASSPSRVRSTDTQYF.